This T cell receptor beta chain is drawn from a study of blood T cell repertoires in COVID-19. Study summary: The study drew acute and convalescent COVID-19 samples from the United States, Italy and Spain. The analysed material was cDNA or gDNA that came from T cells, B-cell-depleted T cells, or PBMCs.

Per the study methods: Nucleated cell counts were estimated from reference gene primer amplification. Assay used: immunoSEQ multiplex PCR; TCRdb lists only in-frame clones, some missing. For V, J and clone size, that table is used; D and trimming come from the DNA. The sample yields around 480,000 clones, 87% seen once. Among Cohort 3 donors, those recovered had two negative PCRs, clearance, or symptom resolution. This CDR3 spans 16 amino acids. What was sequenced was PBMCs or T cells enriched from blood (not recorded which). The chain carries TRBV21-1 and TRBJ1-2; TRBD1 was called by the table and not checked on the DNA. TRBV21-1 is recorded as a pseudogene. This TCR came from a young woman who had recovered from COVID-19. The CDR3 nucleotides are TGTGCCAGCAGCAAAGTGGGGGGACAGGGGATCAATGGCTACACCTTC. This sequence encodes CASSKVGGQGINGYTF.